This TCR beta chain was sequenced in a study of tumor-infiltrating lymphocytes in oesophageal squamous cell carcinoma. This clonotype was recorded many times. A much larger clone differs from this one at a single base, so this may be a read error. V was clipped by 5 bases and J by 11 bases; unmatched bases: 22. The CDR3 spans 17 residues. Germline V gene data show CDR1 as SGHTA and CDR2 as FQGNSA. TCRdb recomputed calls from the PCR reads with MiXCR, one row per CDR3 protein. The sample carries 20,000 to 25,000 distinct CDR3 sequences, about a third recorded once. Sequences were obtained from esophageal tumor tissue. The receptor was isolated from a female donor with esophageal squamous cell carcinoma. The rearrangement joins TRBV7-2 to TRBJ2-5; 8 bases match TRBD2. CDR3 bases: TGTGCCAGCAGCCGTTTTGTTGTGACTAGCGCAAACAATGAGCAGTACTTC. It encodes CASSRFVVTSANNEQYF. The full variable domain, in which reference TRBV7-2 and TRBJ2-5 provide the parts outside the CDR3, is GAGVSQSPSNKVTEKGKDVELRCDPISGHTALYWYRQSLGQGLEFLIYFQGNSAPDKSGLPSDRFSAERTGGSVSTLTIQRTQQEDSAVYLCASSRFVVTSANNEQYFGPGTRLLVL.